The T cell receptor (beta chain) under discussion was sequenced for a study of radiotherapy plus CTLA-4 blockade in lung cancer. The overall study: Objective responses were observed in 15% to 20% of patients, and disease control was achieved by over 30%.

Germline values: CDR1 SGHAT, CDR2 FQNNGV. The CDR3 consists of 14 residues. V shed 5 bases and J 1 base; nucleotides not matched to a gene: 4. Using immunoSEQ multiplex PCR, the repertoire was profiled, and TCRdb retains in-frame clones only, with some absent. The sample includes approximately 80,000 clones, approximately 73% of them seen just once. Study results and limitations: Radiotherapy plus ipilimumab was followed by expansion in blood of tumor-derived TCR clones.

Concerning this clone: Its antigen is as yet unknown.

V usage is TRBV11-2 and J usage is TRBJ1-1; 7 bases are a match to TRBD1. The source of this sequence is a human donor with non-small cell lung cancer whose response to radiotherapy plus ipilimumab could not be evaluated. The specimen was peripheral blood, collected from a patient treated with radiotherapy plus ipilimumab. CDR3 sequence: CASSQDRTNTEAFF. CDR3 DNA sequence: TGTGCCAGCAGCCAGGACAGGACGAACACTGAAGCTTTCTTT.